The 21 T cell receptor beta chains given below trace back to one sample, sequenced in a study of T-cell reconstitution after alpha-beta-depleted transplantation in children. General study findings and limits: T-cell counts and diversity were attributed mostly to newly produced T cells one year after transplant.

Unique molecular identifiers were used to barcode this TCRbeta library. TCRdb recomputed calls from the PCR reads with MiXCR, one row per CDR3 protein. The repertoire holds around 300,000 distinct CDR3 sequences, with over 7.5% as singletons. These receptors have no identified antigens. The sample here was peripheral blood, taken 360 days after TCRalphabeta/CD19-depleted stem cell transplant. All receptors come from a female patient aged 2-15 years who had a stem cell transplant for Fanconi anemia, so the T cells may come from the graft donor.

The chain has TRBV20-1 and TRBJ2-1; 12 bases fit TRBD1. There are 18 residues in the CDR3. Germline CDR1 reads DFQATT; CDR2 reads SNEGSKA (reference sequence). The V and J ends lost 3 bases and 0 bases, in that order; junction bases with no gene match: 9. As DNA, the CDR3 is TGCAGTGCTAGTTGGGTAGGGACAGGGGGCACCTCCTACAATGAGCAGTTCTTC. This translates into CSASWVGTGGTSYNEQFF.

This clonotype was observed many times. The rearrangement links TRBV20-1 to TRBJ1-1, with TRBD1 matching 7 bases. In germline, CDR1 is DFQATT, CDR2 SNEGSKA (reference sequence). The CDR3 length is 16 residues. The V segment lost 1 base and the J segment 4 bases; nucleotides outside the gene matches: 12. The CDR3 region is CSARVISRQGPTEAFF. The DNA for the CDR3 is TGCAGTGCTAGAGTGATTAGCCGACAGGGACCCACTGAAGCTTTCTTT.

CDR3 region: CASSAPGHTGELFF. CDR3 nucleotide sequence: TGTGCCAGCAGTGCCCCGGGACATACCGGGGAGCTGTTTTTT. The gene calls are TRBV25-1 and TRBJ2-2; D possibly corresponds to TRBD1 (6 bases). Between the trimmed V and J ends, which lost 4 bases and 5 bases, there was a span of 11 bases. CDR3 length equals 14 residues. The germline V gene encodes CDR1 MGHDK and CDR2 SYGVNS.

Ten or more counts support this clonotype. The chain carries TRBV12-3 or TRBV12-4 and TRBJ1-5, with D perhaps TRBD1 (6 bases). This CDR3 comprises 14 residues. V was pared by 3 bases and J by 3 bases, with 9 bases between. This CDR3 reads CASSFWDINQPQHF. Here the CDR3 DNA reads TGTGCCAGCAGTTTTTGGGACATCAATCAGCCCCAGCATTTT.

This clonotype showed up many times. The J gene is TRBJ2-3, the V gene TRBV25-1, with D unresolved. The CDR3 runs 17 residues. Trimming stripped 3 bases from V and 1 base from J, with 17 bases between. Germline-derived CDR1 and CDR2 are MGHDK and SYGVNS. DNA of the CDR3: TGTGCCAGCAGTGACCCTATGCAGAGCTCTCGCACAGATACGCAGTATTTT. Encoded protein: CASSDPMQSSRTDTQYF.

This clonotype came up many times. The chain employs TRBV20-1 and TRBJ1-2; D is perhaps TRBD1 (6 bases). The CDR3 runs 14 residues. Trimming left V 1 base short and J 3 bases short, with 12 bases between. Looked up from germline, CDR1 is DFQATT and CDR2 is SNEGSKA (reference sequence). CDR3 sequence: CSARGPGADYGYTF. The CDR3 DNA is TGCAGTGCTAGAGGGCCAGGGGCGGACTATGGCTACACCTTC.

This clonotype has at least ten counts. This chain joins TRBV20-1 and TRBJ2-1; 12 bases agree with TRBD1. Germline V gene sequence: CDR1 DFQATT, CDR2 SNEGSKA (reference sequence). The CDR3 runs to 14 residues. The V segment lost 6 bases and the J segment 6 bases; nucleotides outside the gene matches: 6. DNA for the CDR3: TGCAGTGCAGGGGACAGGGGGCACTTCAATGAGCAGTTCTTC. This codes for CSAGDRGHFNEQFF.

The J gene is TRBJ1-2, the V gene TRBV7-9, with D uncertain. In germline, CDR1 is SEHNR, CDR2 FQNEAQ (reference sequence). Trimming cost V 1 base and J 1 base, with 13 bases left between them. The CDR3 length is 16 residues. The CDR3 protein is CASSLEPGFDNYGYTF. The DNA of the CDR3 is TGTGCCAGCAGCTTAGAACCGGGATTTGATAACTATGGCTACACCTTC. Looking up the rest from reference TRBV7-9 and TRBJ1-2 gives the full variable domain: DTGVSQNPRHKITKRGQNVTFRCDPISEHNRLYWYRQTLGQGPEFLTYFQNEAQLEKSRLLSDRFSAERPKGSFSTLEIQRTEQGDSAMYLCASSLEPGFDNYGYTFGSGTRLTVV.

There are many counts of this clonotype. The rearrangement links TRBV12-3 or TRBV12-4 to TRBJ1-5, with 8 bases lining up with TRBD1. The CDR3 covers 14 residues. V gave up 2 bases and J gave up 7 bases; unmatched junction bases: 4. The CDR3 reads CASSLSTGGQPQHF. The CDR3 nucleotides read TGTGCCAGCAGTTTATCAACAGGGGGGCAGCCCCAGCATTTT.

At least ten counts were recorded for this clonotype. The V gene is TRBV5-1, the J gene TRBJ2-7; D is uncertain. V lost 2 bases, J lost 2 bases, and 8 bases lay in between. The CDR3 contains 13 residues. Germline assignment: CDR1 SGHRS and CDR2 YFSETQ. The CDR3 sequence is CASSLDLPYEQYF. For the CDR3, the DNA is TGCGCCAGCAGCTTAGACCTGCCCTACGAGCAGTACTTC. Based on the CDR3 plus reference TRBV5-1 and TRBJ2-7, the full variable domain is KAGVTQTPRYLIKTRGQQVTLSCSPISGHRSVSWYQQTPGQGLQFLFEYFSETQRNKGNFPGRFSGRQFSNSRSEMNVSTLELGDSALYLCASSLDLPYEQYFGPGTRLTVT.

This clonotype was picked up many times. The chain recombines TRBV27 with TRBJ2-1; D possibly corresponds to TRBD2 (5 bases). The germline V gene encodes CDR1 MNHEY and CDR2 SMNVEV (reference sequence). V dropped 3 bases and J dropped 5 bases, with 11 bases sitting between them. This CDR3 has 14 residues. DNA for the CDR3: TGTGCCAGCAGTTTCTCCGGGGTGAACAATGAGCAGTTCTTC. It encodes CASSFSGVNNEQFF.

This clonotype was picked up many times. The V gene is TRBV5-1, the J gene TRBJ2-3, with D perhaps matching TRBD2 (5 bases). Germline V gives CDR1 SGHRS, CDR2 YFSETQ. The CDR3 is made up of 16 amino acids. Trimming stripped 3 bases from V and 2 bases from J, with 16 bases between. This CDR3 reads CASSSGDRGPTDTQYF. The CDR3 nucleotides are TGCGCCAGCAGCTCTGGGGATCGGGGTCCCACAGATACGCAGTATTTT.

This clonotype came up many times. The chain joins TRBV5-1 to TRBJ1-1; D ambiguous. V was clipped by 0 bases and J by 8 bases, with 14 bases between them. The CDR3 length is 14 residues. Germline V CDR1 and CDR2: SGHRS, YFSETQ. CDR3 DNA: TGCGCCAGCAGCTTGGTAACAGACCGAATCGAAGCTTTCTTT. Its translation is CASSLVTDRIEAFF.

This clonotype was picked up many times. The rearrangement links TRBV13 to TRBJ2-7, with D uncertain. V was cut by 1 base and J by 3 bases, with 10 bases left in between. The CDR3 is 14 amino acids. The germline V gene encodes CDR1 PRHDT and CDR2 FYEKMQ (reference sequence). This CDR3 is CASSLAQRNYEQYF. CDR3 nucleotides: TGTGCCAGCAGCTTAGCACAGCGAAACTACGAGCAGTACTTC. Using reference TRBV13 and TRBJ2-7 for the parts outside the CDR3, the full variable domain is AAGVIQSPRHLIKEKRETATLKCYPIPRHDTVYWYQQGPGQDPQFLISFYEKMQSDKGSIPDRFSAQQFSDYHSELNMSSLELGDSALYFCASSLAQRNYEQYFGPGTRLTVT.

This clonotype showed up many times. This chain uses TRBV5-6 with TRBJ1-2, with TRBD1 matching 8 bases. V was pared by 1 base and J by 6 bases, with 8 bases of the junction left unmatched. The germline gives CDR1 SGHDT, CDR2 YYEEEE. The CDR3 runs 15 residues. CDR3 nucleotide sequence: TGTGCCAGCAGCTTGCCCCGGACAGGGAACAATGGCTACACCTTC. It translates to CASSLPRTGNNGYTF.

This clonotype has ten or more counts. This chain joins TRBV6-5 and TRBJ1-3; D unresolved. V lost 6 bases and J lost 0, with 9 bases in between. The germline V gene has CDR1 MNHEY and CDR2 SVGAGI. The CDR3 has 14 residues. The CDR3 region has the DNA TGTGCCAGCAGCCCGCAGAGCTCTGGAAACACCATATATTTT. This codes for CASSPQSSGNTIYF.

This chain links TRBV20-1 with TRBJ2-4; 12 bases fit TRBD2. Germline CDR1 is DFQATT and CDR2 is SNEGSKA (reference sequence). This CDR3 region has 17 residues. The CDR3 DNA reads TGCAGCGTGGGGCTAGCGGGGGGGCCAGGGGCCAAAAACATTCAGTACTTC. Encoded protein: CSVGLAGGPGAKNIQYF.

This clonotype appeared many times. CDR3 sequence (DNA): TGTGCCAGCAGTCTACGGACAGGGCTAGCCCAAGAGACCCAGTACTTC. Encoded protein: CASSLRTGLAQETQYF. The chain has TRBV6-5 and TRBJ2-5, with 8 bases lining up with TRBD1. Germline V gene lookup returns CDR1 MNHEY and CDR2 SVGAGI. J was trimmed by 1 base and V by 5 bases; bases with no gene match: 9. This CDR3 region has 16 residues.

The DNA of the CDR3 is TGTGCCAGCGGTTGGGACGAGCAGTACGTC. Amino acid sequence: CASGWDEQYV. The rearrangement uses TRBV5-5 and TRBJ2-7; no reliable D call. The germline V and J ends were trimmed by 7 bases and 5 bases, with 7 bases remaining between them. Germline V gene data show CDR1 as SGHKS and CDR2 as YYEKEE (reference sequence). The CDR3 runs 10 residues.

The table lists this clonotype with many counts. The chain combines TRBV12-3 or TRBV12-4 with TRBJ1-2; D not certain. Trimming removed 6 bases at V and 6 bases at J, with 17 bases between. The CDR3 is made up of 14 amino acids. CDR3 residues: CASSTTHSLDGYTF. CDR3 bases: TGTGCCAGCAGCACGACACACTCTTTAGATGGCTACACCTTC.

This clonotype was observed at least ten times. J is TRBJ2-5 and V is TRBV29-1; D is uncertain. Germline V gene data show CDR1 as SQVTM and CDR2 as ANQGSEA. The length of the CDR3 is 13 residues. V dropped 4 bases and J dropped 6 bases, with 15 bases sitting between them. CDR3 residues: CSVGLGSRKTQYF. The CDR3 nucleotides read TGCAGCGTTGGGCTTGGTTCCCGGAAGACCCAGTACTTC.